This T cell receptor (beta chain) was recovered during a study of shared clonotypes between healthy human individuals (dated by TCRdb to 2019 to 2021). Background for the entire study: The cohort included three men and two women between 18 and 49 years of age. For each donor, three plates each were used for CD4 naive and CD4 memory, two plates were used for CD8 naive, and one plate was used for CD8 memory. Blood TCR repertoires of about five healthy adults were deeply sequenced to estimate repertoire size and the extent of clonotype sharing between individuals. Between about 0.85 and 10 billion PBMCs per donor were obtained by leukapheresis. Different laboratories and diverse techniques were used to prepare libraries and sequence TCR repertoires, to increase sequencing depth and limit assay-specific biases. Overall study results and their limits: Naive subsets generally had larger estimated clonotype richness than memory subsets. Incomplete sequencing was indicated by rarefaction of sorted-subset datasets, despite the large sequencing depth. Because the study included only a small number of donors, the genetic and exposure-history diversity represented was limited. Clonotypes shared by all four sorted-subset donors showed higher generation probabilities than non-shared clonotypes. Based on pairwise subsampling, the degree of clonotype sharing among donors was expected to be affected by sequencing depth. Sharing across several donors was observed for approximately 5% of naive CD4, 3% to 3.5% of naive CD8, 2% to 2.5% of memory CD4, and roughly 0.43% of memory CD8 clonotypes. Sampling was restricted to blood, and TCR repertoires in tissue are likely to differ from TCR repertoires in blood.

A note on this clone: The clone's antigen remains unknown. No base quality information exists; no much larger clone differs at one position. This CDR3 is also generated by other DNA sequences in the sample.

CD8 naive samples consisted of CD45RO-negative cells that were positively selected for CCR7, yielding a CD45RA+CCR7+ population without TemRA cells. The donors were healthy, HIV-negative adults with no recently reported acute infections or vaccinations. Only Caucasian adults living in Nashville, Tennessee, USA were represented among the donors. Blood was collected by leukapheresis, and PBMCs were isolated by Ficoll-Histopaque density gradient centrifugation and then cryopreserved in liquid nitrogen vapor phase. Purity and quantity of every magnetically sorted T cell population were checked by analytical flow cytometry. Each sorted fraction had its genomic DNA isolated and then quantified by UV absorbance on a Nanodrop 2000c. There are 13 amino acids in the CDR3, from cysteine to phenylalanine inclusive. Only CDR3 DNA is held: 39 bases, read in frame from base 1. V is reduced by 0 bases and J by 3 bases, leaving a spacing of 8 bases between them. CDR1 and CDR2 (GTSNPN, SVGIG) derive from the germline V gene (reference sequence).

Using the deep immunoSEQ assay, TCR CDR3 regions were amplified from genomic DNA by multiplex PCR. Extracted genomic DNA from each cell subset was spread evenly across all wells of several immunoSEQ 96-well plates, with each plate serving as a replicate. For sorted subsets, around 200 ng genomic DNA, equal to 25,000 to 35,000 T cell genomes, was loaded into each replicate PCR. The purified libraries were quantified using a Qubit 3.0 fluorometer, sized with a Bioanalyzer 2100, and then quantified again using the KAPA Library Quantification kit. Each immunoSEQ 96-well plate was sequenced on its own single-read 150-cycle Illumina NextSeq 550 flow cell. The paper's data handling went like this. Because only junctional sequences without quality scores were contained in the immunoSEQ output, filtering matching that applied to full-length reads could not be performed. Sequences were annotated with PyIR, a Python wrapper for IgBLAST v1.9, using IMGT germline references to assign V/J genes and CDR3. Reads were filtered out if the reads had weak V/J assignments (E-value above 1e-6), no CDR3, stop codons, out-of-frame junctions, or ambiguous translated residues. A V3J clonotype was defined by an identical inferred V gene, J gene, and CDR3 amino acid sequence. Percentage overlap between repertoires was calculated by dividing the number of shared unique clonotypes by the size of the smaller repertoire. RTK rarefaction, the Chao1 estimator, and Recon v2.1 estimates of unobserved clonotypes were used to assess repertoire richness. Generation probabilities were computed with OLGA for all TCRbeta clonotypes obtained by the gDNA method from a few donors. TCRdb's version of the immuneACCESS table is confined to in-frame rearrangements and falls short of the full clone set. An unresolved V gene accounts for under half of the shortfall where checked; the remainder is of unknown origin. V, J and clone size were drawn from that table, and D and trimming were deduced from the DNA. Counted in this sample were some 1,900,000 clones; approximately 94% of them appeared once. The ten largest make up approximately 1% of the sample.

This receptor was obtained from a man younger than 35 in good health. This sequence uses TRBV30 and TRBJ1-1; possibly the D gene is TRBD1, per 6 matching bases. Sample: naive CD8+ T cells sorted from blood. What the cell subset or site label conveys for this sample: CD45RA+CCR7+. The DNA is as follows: TGTGCCTGGAGTGTAGCAGGGGACACTGAAGCTTTCTTT. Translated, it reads CAWSVAGDTEAFF.